This T cell receptor beta chain was profiled in a study of CD8+ T cells in alopecia areata. In the study overall: Severity in treated patients was scored by percentage of scalp area affected. Findings of the study overall: Lesional tissue from the scalp (especially in alopecia totalis/universalis) showed higher clonality than normal scalp. Scalp clonality, along with expanded CD8+ clones among the top 100, was significantly decreased by tofacitinib.

Per germline, CDR1 MGHDK and CDR2 SYGVNS. This CDR3 has 17 residues. V was trimmed by 0 bases and J by 2 bases, leaving 11 bases between them. As the sequencing template, cDNA was produced by extracting RNA and reverse transcribing it. TCRdb's table, derived via immunoSEQ multiplex PCR, lists solely in-frame clones and lacks some. The sample has under 300,000 clones, 60% seen once. In the case of this clone: The antigen is not known.

This sample's treatment: oral pan-JAK inhibitor, 5-10 mg twice daily. The sequences come from CD4+ T cells sorted from blood, collected at week 52, from a patient treated with tofacitinib. The source is a human donor with alopecia areata. The gene calls are TRBV25-1 and TRBJ2-6; maybe TRBD1 (5 bases). CDR3 sequence reads: CASSEYRGFAGANVLTF. CDR3 in DNA: TGTGCCAGCAGTGAATATAGGGGCTTTGCTGGGGCCAACGTCCTGACTTTC.